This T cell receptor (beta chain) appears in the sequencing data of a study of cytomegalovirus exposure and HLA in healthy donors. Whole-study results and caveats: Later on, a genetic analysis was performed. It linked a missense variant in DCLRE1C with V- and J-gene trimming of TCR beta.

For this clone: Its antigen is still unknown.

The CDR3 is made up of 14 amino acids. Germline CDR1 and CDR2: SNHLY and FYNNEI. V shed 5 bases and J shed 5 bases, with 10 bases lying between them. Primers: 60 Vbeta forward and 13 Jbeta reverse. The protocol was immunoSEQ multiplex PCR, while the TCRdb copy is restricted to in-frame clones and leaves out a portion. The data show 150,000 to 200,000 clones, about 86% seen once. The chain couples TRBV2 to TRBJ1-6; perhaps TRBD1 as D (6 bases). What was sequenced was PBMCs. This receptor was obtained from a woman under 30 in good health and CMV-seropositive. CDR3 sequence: CASSWGHDNSPLHF. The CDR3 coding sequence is TGTGCCAGCAGTTGGGGACACGATAATTCACCCCTCCACTTT.